The source of this TCR beta chain is a study of post-analysis software for immune sequencing data. Worth noting for this clonotype: Antigen specificity is unknown.

The TCR beta cDNA libraries contained unique molecular identifiers. TCRdb re-called the PCR reads with MiXCR, one entry per CDR3 protein. The sample shows roughly 800,000 distinct CDR3 sequences, approximately 53% of them seen only once. Study-level findings and limits: Those with multiple sclerosis, the patient group, showed significantly lower normalized Chao1 diversity than controls.

Material: blood. This sequence originates from a girl under 18 with multiple sclerosis.

The CDR3 DNA reads as TGTGCCAGCAGCCGAATAGCGGGAGGAGGAGATACGCAGTATTTT. Its translation: CASSRIAGGGDTQYF. The V and J genes are TRBV14 and TRBJ2-3, with 10 bases aligning to TRBD2. The germline V gene has CDR1 SGHDN and CDR2 FVKESK. The CDR3 length is 15 residues. V dropped 4 bases and J dropped 5; count of bases not matched to a gene: 6.